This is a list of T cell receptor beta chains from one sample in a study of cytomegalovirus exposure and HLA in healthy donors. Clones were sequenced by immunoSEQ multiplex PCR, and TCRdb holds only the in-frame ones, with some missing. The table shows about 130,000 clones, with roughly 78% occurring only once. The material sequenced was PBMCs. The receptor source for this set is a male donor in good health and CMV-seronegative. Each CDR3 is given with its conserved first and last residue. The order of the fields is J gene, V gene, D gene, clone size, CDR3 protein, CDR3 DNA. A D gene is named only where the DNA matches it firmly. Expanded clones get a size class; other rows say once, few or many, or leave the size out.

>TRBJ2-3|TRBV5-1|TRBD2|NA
CASSLGSGGPDTQYF
TGCGCCAGCAGCTTGGGGTCGGGAGGACCAGATACGCAGTATTTT
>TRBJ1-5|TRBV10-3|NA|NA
CATTPSGNQPQHF
TGTGCCACGACTCCCTCGGGCAATCAGCCCCAGCATTTT
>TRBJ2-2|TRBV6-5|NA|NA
CASSYSTFGNTGELFF
TGTGCCAGCAGTTACTCGACTTTCGGAAACACCGGGGAGCTGTTTTTT
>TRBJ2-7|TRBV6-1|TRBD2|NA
CASSVSGAHSYEQYF
TGTGCCAGCAGCGTTAGCGGGGCCCACTCCTACGAGCAGTACTTC
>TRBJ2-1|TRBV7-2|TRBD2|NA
CASSWGLAVNEQFF
TGTGCCAGCAGCTGGGGACTAGCGGTCAATGAGCAGTTCTTC
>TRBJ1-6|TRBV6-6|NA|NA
CASSYSSERPPLHF
TGTGCCAGCAGTTACTCTTCAGAGAGGCCACCCCTCCACTTT
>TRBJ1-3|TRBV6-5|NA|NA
CASSYEGDPGNTIYF
TGTGCCAGCAGTTACGAAGGAGATCCTGGAAACACCATATATTTT
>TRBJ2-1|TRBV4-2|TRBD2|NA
CASSQDRGLAGTLAYNEQFF
TGTGCCAGCAGCCAAGATCGAGGACTAGCGGGAACCCTCGCCTACAATGAGCAGTTCTTC
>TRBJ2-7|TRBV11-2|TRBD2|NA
CASSPGLAGGIYEQYF
TGTGCCAGCAGCCCAGGACTAGCGGGGGGAATCTACGAGCAGTACTTC
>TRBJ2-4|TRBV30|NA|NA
CAWSVSRSAKNIQYF
TGTGCCTGGAGTGTATCTCGGTCGGCCAAAAACATTCAGTACTTC
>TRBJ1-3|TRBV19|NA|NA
CASSSPIGISGNTIYF
TGTGCCAGTAGTAGCCCCATCGGGATTTCTGGAAACACCATATATTTT
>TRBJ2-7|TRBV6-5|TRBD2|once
CASSYRTSAFSYEQYF
TGTGCCAGCAGTTACCGGACTAGCGCCTTTTCCTACGAGCAGTACTTC
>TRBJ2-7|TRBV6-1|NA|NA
CASSTRGGSYEQYF
TGTGCCAGCAGTACCCGAGGGGGTTCCTACGAGCAGTACTTC
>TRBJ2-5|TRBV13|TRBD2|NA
CASSLEGGLAFPYF
TGTGCCAGCAGCTTAGAAGGGGGACTAGCGTTCCCGTACTTC
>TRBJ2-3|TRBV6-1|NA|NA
CASSTGSRADTQYF
TGTGCCAGCAGTACGGGTTCACGGGCAGATACGCAGTATTTT
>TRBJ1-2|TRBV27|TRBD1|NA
CASSLDPGQGGGYTF
TGTGCCAGCAGTTTAGATCCGGGACAGGGGGGTGGCTACACCTTC
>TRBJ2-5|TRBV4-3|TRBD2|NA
CASSPLAGTRETQYF
TGCGCCAGCAGCCCTCTAGCGGGGACTCGGGAGACCCAGTACTTC
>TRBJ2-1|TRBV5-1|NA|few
CASSSKNTTSYNEQFF
TGCGCCAGCAGCTCAAAAAACACCACCTCCTACAATGAGCAGTTCTTC
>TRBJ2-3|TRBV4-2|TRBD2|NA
CAHGREPPADTQYF
TGTGCCCATGGGCGGGAGCCCCCGGCAGATACGCAGTATTTT
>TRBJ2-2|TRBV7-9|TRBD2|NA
CSSSRGAGGPGNTGELFF
TGTTCCAGCAGCCGCGGGGCGGGAGGGCCCGGGAACACCGGGGAGCTGTTTTTT
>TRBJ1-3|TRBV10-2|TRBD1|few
CASSGRDSSGNTIYF
TGCGCCAGCAGTGGAAGGGACAGCTCTGGAAACACCATATATTTT
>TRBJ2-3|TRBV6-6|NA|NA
CASSHPQGSTDTQYF
TGTGCCAGCAGCCACCCTCAGGGTTCCACAGATACGCAGTATTTT
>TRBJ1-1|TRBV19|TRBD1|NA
CASSVQGLAHTEAFF
TGTGCCAGTAGTGTACAGGGGCTAGCCCACACTGAAGCTTTCTTT
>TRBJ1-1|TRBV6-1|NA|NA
CASSGGFNTEAFF
TGTGCCAGCAGTGGGGGCTTTAACACTGAAGCTTTCTTT
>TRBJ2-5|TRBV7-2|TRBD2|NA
CASSSGTSVETQYF
TGTGCCAGCAGCTCAGGGACTAGCGTAGAGACCCAGTACTTC